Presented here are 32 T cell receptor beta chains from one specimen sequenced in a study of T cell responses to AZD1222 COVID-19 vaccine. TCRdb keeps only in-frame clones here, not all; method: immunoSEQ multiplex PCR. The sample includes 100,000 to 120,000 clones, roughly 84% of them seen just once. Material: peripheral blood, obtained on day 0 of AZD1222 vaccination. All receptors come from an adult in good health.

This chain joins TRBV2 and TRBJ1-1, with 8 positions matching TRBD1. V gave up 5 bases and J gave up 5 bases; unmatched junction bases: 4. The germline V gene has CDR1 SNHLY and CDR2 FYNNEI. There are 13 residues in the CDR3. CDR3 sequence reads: CASSKTGETEAFF. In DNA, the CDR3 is TGTGCCAGCAGTAAGACAGGGGAAACTGAAGCTTTCTTT.

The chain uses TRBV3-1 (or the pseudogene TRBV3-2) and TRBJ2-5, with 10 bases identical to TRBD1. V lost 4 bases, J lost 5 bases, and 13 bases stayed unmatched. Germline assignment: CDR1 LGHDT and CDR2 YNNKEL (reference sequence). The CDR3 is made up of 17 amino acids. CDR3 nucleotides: TGTGCCAGCAGCCTGCCTCGGACAGGGGGGGTTCGGGAGACCCAGTACTTC. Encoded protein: CASSLPRTGGVRETQYF.

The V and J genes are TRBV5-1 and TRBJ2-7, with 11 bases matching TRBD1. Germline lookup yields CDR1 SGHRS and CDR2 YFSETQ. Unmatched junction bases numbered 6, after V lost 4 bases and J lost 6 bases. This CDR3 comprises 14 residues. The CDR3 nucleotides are TGCGCCAGCAGCCCCGGGACAGGGGGAGGCGAGCAGTACTTC. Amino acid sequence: CASSPGTGGGEQYF.

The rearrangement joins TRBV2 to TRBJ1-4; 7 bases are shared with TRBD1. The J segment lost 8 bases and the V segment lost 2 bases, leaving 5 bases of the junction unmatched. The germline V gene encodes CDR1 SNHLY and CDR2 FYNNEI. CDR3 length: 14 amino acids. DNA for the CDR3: TGTGCCAGCAGTGAACGACAGGGCTGGGAAAAACTGTTTTTT. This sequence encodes CASSERQGWEKLFF.

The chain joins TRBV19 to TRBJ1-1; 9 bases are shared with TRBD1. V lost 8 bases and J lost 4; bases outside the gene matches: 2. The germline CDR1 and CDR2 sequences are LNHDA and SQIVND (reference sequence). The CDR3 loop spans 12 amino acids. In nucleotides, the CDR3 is TGTGCCAGTGGACAGGGGACCACTGAAGCTTTCTTT. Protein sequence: CASGQGTTEAFF.

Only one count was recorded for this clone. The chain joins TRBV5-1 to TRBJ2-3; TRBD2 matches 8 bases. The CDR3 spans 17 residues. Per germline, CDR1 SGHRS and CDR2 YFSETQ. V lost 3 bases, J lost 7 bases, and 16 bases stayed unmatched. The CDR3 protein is CASSSLGGAGERNTQYF. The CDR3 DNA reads TGCGCCAGCAGCTCTTTAGGGGGAGCGGGGGAAAGGAATACGCAGTATTTT.

As DNA, the CDR3 is TGCGCCAGCAGCTCAGGGGGCTCGGAAGCTTTCTTT. It codes for CASSSGGSEAFF. This chain connects TRBV4-1 to TRBJ1-1, with TRBD1 matching 8 bases. V shed 5 bases, J shed 8 bases, and the junction held 4 bases outside the gene matches. There are 12 residues in the CDR3. Per the germline V gene, CDR1 is MGHRA and CDR2 is YSYEKL.

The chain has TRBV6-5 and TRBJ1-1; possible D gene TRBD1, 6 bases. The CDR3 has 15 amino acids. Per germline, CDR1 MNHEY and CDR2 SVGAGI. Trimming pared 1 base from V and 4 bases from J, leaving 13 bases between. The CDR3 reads CASSYLAGEGTEAFF. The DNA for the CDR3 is TGTGCCAGCAGTTACTTGGCAGGGGAGGGCACTGAAGCTTTCTTT.

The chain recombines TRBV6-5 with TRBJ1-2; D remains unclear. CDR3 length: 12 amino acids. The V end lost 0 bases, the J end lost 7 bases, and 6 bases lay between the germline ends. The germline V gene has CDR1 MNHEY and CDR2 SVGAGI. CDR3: CASSYSNFGYTF. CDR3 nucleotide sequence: TGTGCCAGCAGTTACTCGAATTTTGGCTACACCTTC.

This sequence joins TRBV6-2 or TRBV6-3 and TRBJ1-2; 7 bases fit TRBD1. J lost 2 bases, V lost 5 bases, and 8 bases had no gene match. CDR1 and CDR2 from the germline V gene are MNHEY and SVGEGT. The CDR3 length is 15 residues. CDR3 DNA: TGTGCCAGCAGTCTTCCCACGACAGGGAACTATGGCTACACCTTC. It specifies CASSLPTTGNYGYTF.

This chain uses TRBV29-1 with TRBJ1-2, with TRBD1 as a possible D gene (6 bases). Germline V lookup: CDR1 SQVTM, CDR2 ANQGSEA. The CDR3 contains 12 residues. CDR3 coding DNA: TGCACCGCTACAGGGAATAACTATGGCTACACCTTC. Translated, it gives CTATGNNYGYTF.

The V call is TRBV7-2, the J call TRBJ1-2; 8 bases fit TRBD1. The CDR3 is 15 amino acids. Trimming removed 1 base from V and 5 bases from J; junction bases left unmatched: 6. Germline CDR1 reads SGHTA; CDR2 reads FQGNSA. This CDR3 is CASSLDPGGGYGYTF. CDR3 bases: TGTGCCAGCAGCTTAGATCCAGGGGGCGGTTATGGCTACACCTTC. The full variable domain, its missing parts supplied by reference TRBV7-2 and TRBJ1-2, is GAGVSQSPSNKVTEKGKDVELRCDPISGHTALYWYRQSLGQGLEFLIYFQGNSAPDKSGLPSDRFSAERTGGSVSTLTIQRTQQEDSAVYLCASSLDPGGGYGYTFGSGTRLTVV.

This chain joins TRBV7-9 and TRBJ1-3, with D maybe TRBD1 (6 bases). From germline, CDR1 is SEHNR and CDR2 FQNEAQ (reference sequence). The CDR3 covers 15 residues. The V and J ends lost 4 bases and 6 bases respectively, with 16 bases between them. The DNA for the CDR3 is TGTGCCAGCAGCTCGACTCCCGGGGGCATAAACACCATATATTTT. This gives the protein CASSSTPGGINTIYF.

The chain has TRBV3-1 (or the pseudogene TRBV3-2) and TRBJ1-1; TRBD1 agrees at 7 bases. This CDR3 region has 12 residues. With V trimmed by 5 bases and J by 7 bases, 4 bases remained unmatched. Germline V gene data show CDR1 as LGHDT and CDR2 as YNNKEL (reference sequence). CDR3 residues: CASSSQGYEAFF. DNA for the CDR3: TGTGCCAGCAGCTCACAGGGGTATGAAGCTTTCTTT.

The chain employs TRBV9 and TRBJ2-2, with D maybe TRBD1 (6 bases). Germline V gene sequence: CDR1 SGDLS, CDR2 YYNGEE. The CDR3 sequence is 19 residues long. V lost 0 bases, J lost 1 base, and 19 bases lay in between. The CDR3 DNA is TGTGCCAGCAGCGTAGGGGGCCCCAGAGGGGGTAAGAACACCGGGGAGCTGTTTTTT. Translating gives CASSVGGPRGGKNTGELFF.

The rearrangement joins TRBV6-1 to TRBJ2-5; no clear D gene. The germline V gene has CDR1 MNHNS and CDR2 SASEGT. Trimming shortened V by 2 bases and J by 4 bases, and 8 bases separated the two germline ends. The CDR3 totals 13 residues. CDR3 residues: CASSETSLETQYF. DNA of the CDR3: TGTGCCAGCAGTGAAACCTCGCTAGAGACCCAGTACTTC.

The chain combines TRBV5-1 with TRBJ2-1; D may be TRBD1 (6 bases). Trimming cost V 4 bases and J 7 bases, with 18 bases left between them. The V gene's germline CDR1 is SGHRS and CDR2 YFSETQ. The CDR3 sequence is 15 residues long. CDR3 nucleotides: TGCGCCAGCAGCCCACAGGGAATGGTCGCGAATGAGCAGTTCTTC. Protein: CASSPQGMVANEQFF.

Written as DNA, the CDR3 is TGTGCCAGCAGTTTACGCCCGGCTAGGAACCAAGAGACCCAGTACTTC. The encoded protein is CASSLRPARNQETQYF. This sequence joins TRBV27 and TRBJ2-5, with D unclear. Germline V gives CDR1 MNHEY, CDR2 SMNVEV (reference sequence). V lost 2 bases, J lost 0 bases, and 13 bases lay in between. The length of the CDR3 is 16 residues.

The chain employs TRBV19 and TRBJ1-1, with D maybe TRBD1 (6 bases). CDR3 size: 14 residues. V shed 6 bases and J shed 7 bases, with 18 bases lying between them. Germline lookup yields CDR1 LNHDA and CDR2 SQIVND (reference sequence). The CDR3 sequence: CASRGAGAKVEAFF. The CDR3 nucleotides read TGTGCCAGTAGGGGGGCGGGGGCGAAGGTTGAAGCTTTCTTT.

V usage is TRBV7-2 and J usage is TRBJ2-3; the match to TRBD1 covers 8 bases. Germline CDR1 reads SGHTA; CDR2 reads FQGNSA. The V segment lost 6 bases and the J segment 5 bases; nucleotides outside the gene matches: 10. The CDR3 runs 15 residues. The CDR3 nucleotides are TGTGCCAGCAGGCGTAGTGCAGGGACAGGAGATACGCAGTATTTT. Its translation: CASRRSAGTGDTQYF. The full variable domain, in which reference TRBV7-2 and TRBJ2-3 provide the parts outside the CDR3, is GAGVSQSPSNKVTEKGKDVELRCDPISGHTALYWYRQSLGQGLEFLIYFQGNSAPDKSGLPSDRFSAERTGGSVSTLTIQRTQQEDSAVYLCASRRSAGTGDTQYFGPGTRLTVL.

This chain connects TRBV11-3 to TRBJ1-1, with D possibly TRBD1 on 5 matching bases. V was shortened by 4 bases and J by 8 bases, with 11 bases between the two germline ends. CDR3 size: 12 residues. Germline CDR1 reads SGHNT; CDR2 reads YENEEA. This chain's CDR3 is CASSSGGTEAFF. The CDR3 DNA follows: TGTGCCAGCAGCTCGGGTGGGACCGAAGCTTTCTTT. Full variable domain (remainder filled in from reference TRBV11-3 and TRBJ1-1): EAGVVQSPRYKIIEKKQPVAFWCNPISGHNTLYWYLQNLGQGPELLIRYENEEAVDDSQLPKDRFSAERLKGVDSTLKIQPAELGDSAVYLCASSSGGTEAFFGQGTRLTVV.

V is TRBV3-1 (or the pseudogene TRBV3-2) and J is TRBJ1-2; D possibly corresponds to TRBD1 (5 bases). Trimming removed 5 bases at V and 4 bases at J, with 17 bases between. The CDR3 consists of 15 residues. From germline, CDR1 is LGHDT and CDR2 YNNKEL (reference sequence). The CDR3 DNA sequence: TGTGCCAGCAGCATCCGACAGCCTAATACCTATGGCTACACCTTC. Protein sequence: CASSIRQPNTYGYTF.

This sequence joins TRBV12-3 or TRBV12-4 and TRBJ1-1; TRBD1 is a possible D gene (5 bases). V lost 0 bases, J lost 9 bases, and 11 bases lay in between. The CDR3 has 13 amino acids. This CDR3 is CASSLAQGEKAFF. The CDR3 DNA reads TGTGCCAGCAGTTTAGCGCAAGGGGAGAAAGCTTTCTTT.

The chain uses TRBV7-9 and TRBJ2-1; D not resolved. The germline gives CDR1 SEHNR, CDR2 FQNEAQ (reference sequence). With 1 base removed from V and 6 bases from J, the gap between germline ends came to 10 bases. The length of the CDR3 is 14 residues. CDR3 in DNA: TGTGCCAGCAGCTTAGTTTCGGCCTTCAATGAGCAGTTCTTC. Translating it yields CASSLVSAFNEQFF.

DNA for the CDR3: TGTGCCAGCAGTGACGTGGGGGGGTACGAGCAGTACTTC. Translated: CASSDVGGYEQYF. This rearrangement joins TRBV2 to TRBJ2-7; 7 bases match TRBD2. The CDR3 consists of 13 residues. Unmatched junction bases numbered 3, after V lost 3 bases and J lost 4 bases. Germline values: CDR1 SNHLY, CDR2 FYNNEI.

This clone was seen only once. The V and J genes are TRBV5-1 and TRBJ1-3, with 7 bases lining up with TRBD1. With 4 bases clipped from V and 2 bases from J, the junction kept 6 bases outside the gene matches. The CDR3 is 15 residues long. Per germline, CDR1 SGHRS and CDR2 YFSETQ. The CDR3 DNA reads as TGCGCCAGCAGCCCGGGACAGCTAACTGGAAACACCATATATTTT. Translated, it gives CASSPGQLTGNTIYF.

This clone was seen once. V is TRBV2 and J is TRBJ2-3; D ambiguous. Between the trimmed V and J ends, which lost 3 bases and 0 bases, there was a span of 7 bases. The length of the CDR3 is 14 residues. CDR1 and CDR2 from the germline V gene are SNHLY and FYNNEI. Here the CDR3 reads CASSDGASTDTQYF. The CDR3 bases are TGTGCCAGCAGTGACGGTGCTAGCACAGATACGCAGTATTTT.

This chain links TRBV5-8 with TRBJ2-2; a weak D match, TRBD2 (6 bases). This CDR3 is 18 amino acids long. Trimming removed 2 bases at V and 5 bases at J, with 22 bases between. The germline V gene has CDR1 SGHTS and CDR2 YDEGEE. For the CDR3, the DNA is TGTGCCAGCAGCTTCACCCTTCTGGGACGGGGGTCAACCGGGGAGCTGTTTTTT. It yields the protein CASSFTLLGRGSTGELFF. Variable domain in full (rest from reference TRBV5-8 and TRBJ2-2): EAGVTQSPTHLIKTRGQQATLRCSPISGHTSVYWYQQALGLGLQFLLWYDEGEERNRGNFPPRFSGRQFPNYSSELNVNALELEDSALYLCASSFTLLGRGSTGELFFGEGSRLTVL.

CDR3 bases: TGTGCCAGCAGTCCGACAGGGGGCGCCCAATTGAATGAAAAACTGTTTTTT. It yields the protein CASSPTGGAQLNEKLFF. This chain connects TRBV6-6 to TRBJ1-4; 10 nucleotides align to TRBD1. Trimming took 5 bases from V and 5 from J; bases not matched to a gene: 11. This CDR3 has 17 amino acids. From germline, CDR1 is MNHNY and CDR2 SVGAGI (reference sequence).

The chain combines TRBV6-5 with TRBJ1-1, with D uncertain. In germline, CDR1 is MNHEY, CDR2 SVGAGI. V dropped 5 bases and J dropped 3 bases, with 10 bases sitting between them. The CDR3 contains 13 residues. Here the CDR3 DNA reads TGTGCCAGCAGTCCTTTACCTTACACTGAAGCTTTCTTT. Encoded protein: CASSPLPYTEAFF.

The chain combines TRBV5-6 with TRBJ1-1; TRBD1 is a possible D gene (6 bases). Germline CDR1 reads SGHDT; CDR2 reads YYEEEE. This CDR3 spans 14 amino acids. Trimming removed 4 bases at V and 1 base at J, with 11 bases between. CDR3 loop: CASSGDKGNTEAFF. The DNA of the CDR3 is TGTGCCAGCAGCGGGGACAAAGGGAACACTGAAGCTTTCTTT.

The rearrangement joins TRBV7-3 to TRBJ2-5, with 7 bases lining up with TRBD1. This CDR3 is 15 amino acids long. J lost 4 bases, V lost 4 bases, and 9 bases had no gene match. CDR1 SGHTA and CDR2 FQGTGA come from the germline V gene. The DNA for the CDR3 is TGTGCCAGCAGCTCTCACCAGGGGGTAATAGAGACCCAGTACTTC. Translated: CASSSHQGVIETQYF.